This note documents a single TCR beta chain sequence. Germline V gene data show CDR1 as ENHRY and CDR2 as SYGVKD. The CDR3 sequence is 14 residues long. V lost 6 bases, J lost 8 bases, and 19 bases lay in between. Naive-designated CD8 cells lacked CD45RO, were positively enriched for CCR7, and omitted terminally differentiated effector memory CD45RA+ cells. This sample is part of a study of shared clonotypes between healthy human individuals. Profiling relied on immunoSEQ multiplex PCR, and the TCRdb table lists in-frame clones only, not all of them. The data contain about 2.1 million clones, about 93% of them singletons.

This chain uses TRBV10-3 with TRBJ1-2; D remains unclear. This TCR came from a man in his late teens or twenties in good health. Some clones in this sample may be carry-over from other donors' samples. Input material: naive CD8+ T cells from PBMCs. Here the CDR3 DNA reads TGTGCCATCAGCCAGCCCGACGGATCTTGGGGCTACACCTTC. The encoded protein is CAISQPDGSWGYTF.